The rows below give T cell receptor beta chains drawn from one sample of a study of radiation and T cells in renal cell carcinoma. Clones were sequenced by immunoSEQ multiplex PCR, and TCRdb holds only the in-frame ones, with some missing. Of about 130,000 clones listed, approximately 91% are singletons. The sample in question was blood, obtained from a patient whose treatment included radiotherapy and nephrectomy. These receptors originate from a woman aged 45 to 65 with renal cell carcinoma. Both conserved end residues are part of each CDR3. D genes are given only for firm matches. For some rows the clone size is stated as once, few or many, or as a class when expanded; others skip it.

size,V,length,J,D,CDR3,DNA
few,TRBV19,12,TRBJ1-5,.,CASSPRPYERVF,TGTGCCAGTAGCCCTCGTCCTTACGAAAGGGTTTTT
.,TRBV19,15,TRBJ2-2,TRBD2,CASRGGVRDTGELFF,TGTGCCAGCCGGGGGGGAGTGAGAGACACCGGGGAGCTGTTTTTT
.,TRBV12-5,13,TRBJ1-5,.,CASGSDLRQPQHF,TGTGCTAGTGGTTCCGATCTTAGGCAGCCCCAGCATTTT
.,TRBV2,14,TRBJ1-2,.,CASSEQGLIYGYTF,TGTGCCAGCAGTGAACAGGGCCTCATCTATGGCTACACCTTC
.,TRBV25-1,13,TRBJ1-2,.,CATRGYRFYGYTF,TGTGCCACCAGAGGTTACAGGTTCTATGGCTACACCTTC
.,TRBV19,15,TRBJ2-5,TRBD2,CASSPGTSKTETQYF,TGTGCCAGTAGTCCCGGGACTAGCAAAACGGAGACCCAGTACTTC
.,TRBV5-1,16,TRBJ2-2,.,CASSLDGAPNTGELFF,TGCGCCAGCAGCTTGGATGGGGCCCCGAACACCGGGGAGCTGTTTTTT
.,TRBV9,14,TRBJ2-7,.,CASSPRDGLYEQYF,TGTGCCAGCAGCCCGCGGGACGGTCTCTACGAGCAGTACTTC
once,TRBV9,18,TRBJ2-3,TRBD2,CASSVESGGSYIRDTQYF,TGTGCCAGCAGCGTAGAAAGCGGGGGCTCCTATATAAGAGATACGCAGTATTTT
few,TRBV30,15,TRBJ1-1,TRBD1,CAWVTGAVVNTEAFF,TGTGCCTGGGTGACAGGGGCCGTAGTGAACACTGAAGCTTTCTTT
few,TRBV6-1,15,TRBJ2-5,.,CASSEFQFSQETQYF,TGTGCCAGCAGTGAATTTCAGTTTTCCCAAGAGACCCAGTACTTC
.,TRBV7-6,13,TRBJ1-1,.,CASSTTGQARAFF,TGTGCCAGCAGTACAACAGGACAAGCCCGAGCTTTCTTT
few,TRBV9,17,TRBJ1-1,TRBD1,CASSSGGTGVSNTEAFF,TGTGCCAGCAGCTCAGGTGGGACAGGGGTATCGAACACTGAAGCTTTCTTT
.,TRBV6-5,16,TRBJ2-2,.,CASSYSWSGNTGELFF,TGTGCCAGCAGTTACTCGTGGTCCGGTAACACCGGGGAGCTGTTTTTT
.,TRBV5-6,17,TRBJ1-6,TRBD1,CASSGYRGLGLNSPLHF,TGTGCCAGCAGCGGGTACAGGGGCCTGGGGCTTAATTCACCCCTCCACTTT
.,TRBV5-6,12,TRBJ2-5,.,CASSLLEETQYF,TGTGCCAGCAGCTTGCTAGAAGAGACCCAGTACTTC
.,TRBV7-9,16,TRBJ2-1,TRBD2,CASSLAGGGAYNEQFF,TGTGCCAGCAGCTTAGCTGGCGGGGGGGCCTACAATGAGCAGTTCTTC
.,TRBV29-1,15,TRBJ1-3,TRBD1,CSVISQGLSGNTIYF,TGCAGCGTAATTTCACAGGGGCTCTCTGGAAACACCATATATTTT
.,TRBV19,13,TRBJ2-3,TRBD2,CASRARGGDTQYF,TGTGCCAGTAGGGCCCGGGGGGGGGATACGCAGTATTTT
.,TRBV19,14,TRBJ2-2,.,CASSLGIDAGELFF,TGTGCCAGTAGCCTGGGGATCGATGCCGGGGAGCTGTTTTTT
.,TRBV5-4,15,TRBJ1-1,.,CASKNDLWGDTEAFF,TGTGCCAGCAAAAACGACCTTTGGGGGGACACTGAAGCTTTCTTT
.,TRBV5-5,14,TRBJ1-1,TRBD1,CASSTGQPNTEAFF,TGTGCCAGCAGCACGGGACAGCCGAACACTGAAGCTTTCTTT
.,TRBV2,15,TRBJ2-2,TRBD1,CASRSGTANTGELFF,TGTGCCAGCAGGTCCGGGACAGCGAACACCGGGGAGCTGTTTTTT
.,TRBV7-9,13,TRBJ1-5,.,CASNSQVGQPQHF,TGTGCCAGCAACTCCCAGGTTGGGCAGCCCCAGCATTTT
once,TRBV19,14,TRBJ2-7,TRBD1,CASSLGTDSYEQYF,TGTGCCAGTAGTTTGGGGACAGACTCCTACGAGCAGTACTTC
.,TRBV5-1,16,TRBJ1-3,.,CASSLVSSPVGNTIYF,TGCGCCAGCAGCTTGGTCTCCTCTCCCGTGGGAAACACCATATATTTT
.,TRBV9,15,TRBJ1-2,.,CASSVGQGWVYGYTF,TGTGCCAGCAGCGTAGGGCAGGGATGGGTCTATGGCTACACCTTC
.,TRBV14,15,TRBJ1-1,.,CASSREGLGNTEAFF,TGTGCCAGCAGCCGCGAAGGGTTGGGCAACACTGAAGCTTTCTTT
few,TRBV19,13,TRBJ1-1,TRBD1,CASSLEWDREAFF,TGTGCCAGTAGTCTCGAATGGGACAGGGAAGCTTTCTTT
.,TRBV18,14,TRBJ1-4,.,CASSPTVRREKLFF,TGTGCCAGCTCACCGACCGTGAGGCGGGAAAAACTGTTTTTT
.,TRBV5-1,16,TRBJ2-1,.,CASSLGGTHSYNEQFF,TGCGCCAGCAGCTTGGGTGGGACACACTCCTACAATGAGCAGTTCTTC
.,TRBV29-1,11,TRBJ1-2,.,CSDYRNYGYTF,TGCAGCGATTATCGGAACTATGGCTACACCTTC
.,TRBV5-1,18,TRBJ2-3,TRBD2,CASSPLRGAGGRTDTQYF,TGCGCCAGCAGCCCACTCCGTGGAGCGGGGGGTAGAACAGATACGCAGTATTTT
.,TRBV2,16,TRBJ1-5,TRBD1,CASSRTGANSNQPQHF,TGTGCCAGCAGCCGGACAGGGGCGAATAGCAATCAGCCCCAGCATTTT
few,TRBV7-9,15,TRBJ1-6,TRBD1,CASSLLGQTNSPLHF,TGTGCCAGCAGCTTACTGGGACAGACTAATTCACCCCTCCACTTT
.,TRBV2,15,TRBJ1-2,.,CASRTEGGGNYGYTF,TGTGCCAGCAGGACCGAGGGAGGGGGTAACTATGGCTACACCTTC
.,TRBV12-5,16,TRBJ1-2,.,CASMQGTARSNYGYTF,TGTGCTAGTATGCAAGGGACGGCCAGATCTAACTATGGCTACACCTTC
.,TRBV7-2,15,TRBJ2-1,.,CASSLERGGAAEQFF,TGTGCCAGCAGCTTAGAAAGAGGGGGGGCCGCTGAGCAGTTCTTC
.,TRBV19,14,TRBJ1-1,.,CASSIYSGNTEAFF,TGTGCCAGTAGTATCTATTCAGGGAACACTGAAGCTTTCTTT
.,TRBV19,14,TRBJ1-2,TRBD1,CASRRGGTDYGYTF,TGTGCCAGTAGGAGGGGGGGGACAGACTATGGCTACACCTTC
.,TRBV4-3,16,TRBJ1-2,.,CASSQDRSYQGLGYTF,TGCGCCAGCAGCCAAGATCGGTCTTATCAGGGATTGGGCTACACCTTC
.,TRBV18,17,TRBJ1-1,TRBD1,CASSPPGGQGVRTEAFF,TGTGCCAGCTCACCACCAGGGGGACAGGGAGTAAGGACTGAAGCTTTCTTT
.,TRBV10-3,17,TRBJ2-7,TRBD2,CAISGTSGGSGTYEQYF,TGTGCCATCAGTGGGACTAGCGGGGGGTCAGGGACCTACGAGCAGTACTTC
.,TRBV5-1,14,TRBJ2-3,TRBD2,CASSIAGGRDTQYF,TGCGCCAGCAGTATAGCGGGGGGCCGGGATACGCAGTATTTT
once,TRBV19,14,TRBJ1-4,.,CASSIIGVDEKLFF,TGTGCCAGTAGTATCATCGGGGTTGACGAAAAACTGTTTTTT
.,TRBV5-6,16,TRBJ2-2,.,CASSLVAASNTGELFF,TGTGCCAGCAGCTTGGTTGCGGCCTCGAACACCGGGGAGCTGTTTTTT
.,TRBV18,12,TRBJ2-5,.,CASSPLRETQYF,TGTGCCAGCTCACCACTTCGAGAGACCCAGTACTTC
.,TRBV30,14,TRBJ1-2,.,CAWRKGPTNYGYTF,TGTGCCTGGAGGAAGGGACCGACGAACTATGGCTACACCTTC
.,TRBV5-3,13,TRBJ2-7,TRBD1,CARGSGDRGGQYF,TGTGCCAGAGGGTCAGGGGACAGGGGCGGGCAGTACTTC
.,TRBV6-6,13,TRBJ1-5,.,CASKGGASQPQHF,TGTGCCAGCAAGGGAGGGGCTTCCCAGCCCCAGCATTTT
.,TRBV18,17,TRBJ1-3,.,CASSPPVQGLSGNTIYF,TGTGCCAGCTCACCCCCGGTGCAGGGGCTCTCTGGAAACACCATATATTTT
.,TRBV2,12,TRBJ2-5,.,CASSGFKGTQYF,TGTGCCAGCAGTGGATTCAAGGGGACCCAGTACTTC
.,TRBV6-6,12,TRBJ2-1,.,CASSYSFQEKFF,TGTGCCAGCAGTTACTCGTTCCAGGAAAAGTTCTTC
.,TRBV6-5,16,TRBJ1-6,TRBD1,CASSYGEGQGNSPLHF,TGTGCCAGCAGTTACGGTGAGGGACAGGGAAATTCACCCCTCCACTTT
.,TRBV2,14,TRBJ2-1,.,CASSVDVGLDEQFF,TGTGCCAGCAGTGTTGACGTCGGTCTGGATGAGCAGTTCTTC
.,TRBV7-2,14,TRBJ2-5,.,CASSLDGGAETQYF,TGTGCCAGCAGCTTAGACGGGGGCGCCGAGACCCAGTACTTC